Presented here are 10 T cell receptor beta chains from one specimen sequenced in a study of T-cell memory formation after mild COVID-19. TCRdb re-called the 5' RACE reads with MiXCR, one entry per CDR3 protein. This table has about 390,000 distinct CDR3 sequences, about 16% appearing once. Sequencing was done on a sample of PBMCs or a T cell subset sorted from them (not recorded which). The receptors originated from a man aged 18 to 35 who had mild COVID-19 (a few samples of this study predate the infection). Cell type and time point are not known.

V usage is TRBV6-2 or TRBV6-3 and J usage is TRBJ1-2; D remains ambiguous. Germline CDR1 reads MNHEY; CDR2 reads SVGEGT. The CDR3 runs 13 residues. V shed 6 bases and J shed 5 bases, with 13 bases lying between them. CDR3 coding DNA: TGTGCCAGCAGCCCCTCCATGCCATATGGCTACACCTTC. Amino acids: CASSPSMPYGYTF.

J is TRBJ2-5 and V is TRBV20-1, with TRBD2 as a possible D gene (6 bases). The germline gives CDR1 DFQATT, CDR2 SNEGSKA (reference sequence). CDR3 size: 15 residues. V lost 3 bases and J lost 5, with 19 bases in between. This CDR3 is CSASGTVGGHETQYF. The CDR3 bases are TGCAGTGCTAGCGGGACGGTGGGAGGACACGAGACCCAGTACTTC.

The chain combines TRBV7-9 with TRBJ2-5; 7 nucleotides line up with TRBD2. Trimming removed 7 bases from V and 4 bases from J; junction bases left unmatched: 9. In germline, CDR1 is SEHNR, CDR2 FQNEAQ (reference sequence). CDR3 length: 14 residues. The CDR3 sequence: CASTDRGGGETQYF. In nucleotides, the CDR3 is TGTGCCAGCACCGACCGCGGGGGAGGAGAGACCCAGTACTTC.

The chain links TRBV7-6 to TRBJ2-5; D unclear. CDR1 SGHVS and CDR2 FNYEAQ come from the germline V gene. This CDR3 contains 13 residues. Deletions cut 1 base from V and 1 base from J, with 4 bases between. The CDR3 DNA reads TGTGCCAGCAGCTTAGACATCCAAGAGACCCAGTACTTC. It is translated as CASSLDIQETQYF.

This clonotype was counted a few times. The CDR3 DNA follows: TGCAGTGCTAGTCGGCGGGGGGCCTACAATGAGCAGTTCTTC. Translation: CSASRRGAYNEQFF. The rearrangement links TRBV20-1 to TRBJ2-1; 8 positions agree with TRBD2. V lost 3 bases to trimming and J lost 2 bases; unmatched junction nucleotides: 3. Germline V gene sequence: CDR1 DFQATT, CDR2 SNEGSKA (reference sequence). This CDR3 is 14 amino acids long.

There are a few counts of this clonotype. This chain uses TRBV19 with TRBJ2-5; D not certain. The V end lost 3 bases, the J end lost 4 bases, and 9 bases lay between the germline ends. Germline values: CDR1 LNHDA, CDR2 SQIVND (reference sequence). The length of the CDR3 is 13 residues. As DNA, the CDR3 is TGTGCCAGTAGTATGCGTCTAAGAGAGACCCAGTACTTC. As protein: CASSMRLRETQYF. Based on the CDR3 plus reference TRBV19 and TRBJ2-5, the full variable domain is DGGITQSPKYLFRKEGQNVTLSCEQNLNHDAMYWYRQDPGQGLRLIYYSQIVNDFQKGDIAEGYSVSREKKESFPLTVTSAQKNPTAFYLCASSMRLRETQYFGPGTRLLVL.

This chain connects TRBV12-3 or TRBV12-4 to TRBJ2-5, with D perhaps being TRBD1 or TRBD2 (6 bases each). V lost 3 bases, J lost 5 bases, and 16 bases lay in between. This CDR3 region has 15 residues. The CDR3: CASSFPGAQGETQYF. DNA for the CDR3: TGTGCCAGCAGTTTCCCGGGGGCGCAGGGGGAGACCCAGTACTTC.

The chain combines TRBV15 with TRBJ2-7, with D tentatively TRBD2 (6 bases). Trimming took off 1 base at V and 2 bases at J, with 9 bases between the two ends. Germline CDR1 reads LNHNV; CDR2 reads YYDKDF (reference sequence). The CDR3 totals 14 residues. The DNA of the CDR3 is TGTGCCACCAGCAGAGCACGGGAGACCTACGAGCAGTACGTC. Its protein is CATSRARETYEQYV.

The CDR3 sequence is CASSYSAGTGGYTF. CDR3 coding DNA: TGTGCCAGCAGTTACTCCGCAGGGACGGGTGGCTACACCTTC. V gene TRBV6-5 combines with J gene TRBJ1-2, with D perhaps matching TRBD1 (5 bases). This CDR3 is built from 14 residues. V was trimmed by 0 bases and J by 7 bases, leaving 12 bases between them. Germline V gene sequence: CDR1 MNHEY, CDR2 SVGAGI.

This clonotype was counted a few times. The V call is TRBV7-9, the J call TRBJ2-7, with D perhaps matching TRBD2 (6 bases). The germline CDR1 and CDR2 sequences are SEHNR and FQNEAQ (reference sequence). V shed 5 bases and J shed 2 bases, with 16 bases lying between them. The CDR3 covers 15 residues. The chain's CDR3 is CASSRPGLLAYEQYF. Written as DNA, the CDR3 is TGTGCCAGCAGCCGCCCGGGACTTCTGGCCTACGAGCAGTACTTC.